The rows below give T cell receptor beta chains drawn from one sample of a study of blood T cell repertoires in COVID-19. Clones were read by immunoSEQ multiplex PCR, and TCRdb kept only the in-frame ones, dropping some. The sample holds fewer than 200,000 clones, around four fifths seen once. The sequencing sample was made of peripheral blood. These receptors came from a woman at least 80 years old with COVID-19, enrolled during active disease. Each CDR3 is given with its conserved first and last residue. A D gene is named only where the DNA matches it firmly. A row's size may be missing; if present it is once, few, many or a size class.

d_call	clone_size	j_call	v_call	cdr3_nt	cdr3_aa
-	few	TRBJ1-2	TRBV7-9	TGTGCCAGCCAGCTCTCCAACAGTCGGCAAGGCTACACCTTC	CASQLSNSRQGYTF
TRBD2	-	TRBJ2-3	TRBV6-4	TGTGCCAGCAGTGACTCGAGTAGCGGGGGCCCTAGCACAGATACGCAGTATTTT	CASSDSSSGGPSTDTQYF
TRBD2	-	TRBJ2-3	TRBV10-3	TGTGCCATCAGTGAGTCGATTATGAGACTAGCCTTCACAGATACGCAGTATTTT	CAISESIMRLAFTDTQYF
-	-	TRBJ1-2	TRBV15	TGTGCCACCAGCAGAGAAATACAGGGCGTCTATGGCTACACCTTC	CATSREIQGVYGYTF
TRBD1	-	TRBJ2-2	TRBV18	TGTGCCAGCTCACCCGGACAGGGAAACACCGGGGAGCTGTTTTTT	CASSPGQGNTGELFF
-	-	TRBJ2-5	TRBV5-5	TGTGCCACCGGACTGATCCAAGAGACCCAGTACTTC	CATGLIQETQYF
-	-	TRBJ1-5	TRBV2	TGTGCCAGCAGTGAAACAGGTTATGGTAGCAATCAGCCCCAGCATTTT	CASSETGYGSNQPQHF
TRBD2	-	TRBJ2-1	TRBV28	TGTGCCAGCAGGGGCCAGCGGGAGGGGTCCTACAATGAGCAGTTCTTC	CASRGQREGSYNEQFF
TRBD1	-	TRBJ1-6	TRBV3-1/TRBV3-2	TGTGCCAGCAGCCAAGATCGGGGGACAGGTGCGATTCAACCCCTCCACTTT	CASSQDRGTGAIQPLHF
-	-	TRBJ1-1	TRBV2	TGTGCCAGCAGTTCACGGGGACAGAACACTGAAGCTTTCTTT	CASSSRGQNTEAFF
TRBD2	-	TRBJ2-1	TRBV9	TGTGCCAGCAGCGCAAGGGGGGAGCGGGAGCGTAACAATGAGCAGTTCTTC	CASSARGERERNNEQFF
-	-	TRBJ1-3	TRBV7-9	TGTGCCAGCAGCCCGACGGGGGGGCGTAGAAACACCATATATTTT	CASSPTGGRRNTIYF
-	-	TRBJ1-5	TRBV19	TGTGCCAGTAGAACCCTGACAGGCCCACATCAGCCCCAGCATTTT	CASRTLTGPHQPQHF
TRBD2	-	TRBJ2-5	TRBV5-4	TGTGCCAGCAGCGGAACTAGCGGGGGGACCCAAGAGACCCAGTACTTC	CASSGTSGGTQETQYF
TRBD1	-	TRBJ1-4	TRBV7-9	TGTGCCAGCAGCCTCCCGACAGGGATGGGGGAAAAACTGTTTTTT	CASSLPTGMGEKLFF
-	-	TRBJ1-2	TRBV19	TGTGCCAGTAGTAGCCGGGGCAGGGAGGGCGGCTACACCTTC	CASSSRGREGGYTF
-	-	TRBJ1-1	TRBV5-4	TGTGCCAGCAGCCCCTCAGGGGCGCGAACTGAAGCTTTCTTT	CASSPSGARTEAFF
-	-	TRBJ1-2	TRBV7-2	TGTGCCAGCAGCTTAGTTGCAGACTATCTCTATGGCTACACCTTC	CASSLVADYLYGYTF
TRBD1	few	TRBJ1-6	TRBV7-6	TGTGCCAGCAGTCAGGACAGGAGAACCTACTCCTATAATTCACCCCTCCACTTT	CASSQDRRTYSYNSPLHF
-	few	TRBJ1-1	TRBV18	TGTGCCAGCTCACCATGGGGGCCAGGGCAAGGTACTGAAGCTTTCTTT	CASSPWGPGQGTEAFF
TRBD1	-	TRBJ1-3	TRBV5-1	TGCGCCAGCAGCGCCGGGACAGGAACTGGAAACACCATATATTTT	CASSAGTGTGNTIYF
TRBD1	once	TRBJ1-1	TRBV2	TGTGCCAGCAGCGACTTCACCGGGACAGAGAGGGCTTTCTTT	CASSDFTGTERAFF
-	-	TRBJ2-6	TRBV6-1	TGTGCCAGCAGTAAAGGGGGGGTAGGATTCTCTGGGGCCAACGTCCTGACTTTC	CASSKGGVGFSGANVLTF
-	-	TRBJ2-7	TRBV7-2	TGTGCCAGCAGCTTACTAATAGACTACGAGCAGTACTTC	CASSLLIDYEQYF
-	-	TRBJ1-6	TRBV7-9	TGTGCCAGCAGCTTACCCGGACAGCGTTATTCACCCCTCCACTTT	CASSLPGQRYSPLHF
TRBD1	-	TRBJ1-5	TRBV7-8	TGTGCCAGCAGCTTAGCAGGACAGGGCGGCAATCAGCCCCAGCATTTT	CASSLAGQGGNQPQHF
TRBD2	-	TRBJ2-1	TRBV19	TGTGCCAGTAGTATGGTGCTAGCGGGAGGGGCTGAGCAGTTCTTC	CASSMVLAGGAEQFF
-	-	TRBJ2-3	TRBV7-9	TGTGCCAGCAGCTTGCAGATAGGAGGCGGTACGCAGTATTTT	CASSLQIGGGTQYF
TRBD1	-	TRBJ1-2	TRBV6-6	TGTGCCAGCAGTTACTTCCGGGACAGCTATGGCTACACCTTC	CASSYFRDSYGYTF
-	-	TRBJ1-3	TRBV28	TGTGCCAGCAGTTTTTTACAGCCTGGAAACACCATATATTTT	CASSFLQPGNTIYF
TRBD1	-	TRBJ1-5	TRBV5-8	TGTGCCAGCAGCTTCGGCAGGGCAGGGGGTCAGCCCCAGCATTTT	CASSFGRAGGQPQHF
TRBD2	-	TRBJ2-5	TRBV7-8	TGTGCCAGCAGCCTCGCGACTAGCGGGAGCAAGGGCCAAGAGACCCAGTACTTC	CASSLATSGSKGQETQYF
-	-	TRBJ2-5	TRBV6-5	TGTGCCAGCAGTTACTCGAGGGCGGGCCAAGAGACCCAGTACTTC	CASSYSRAGQETQYF
-	-	TRBJ2-7	TRBV29-1	TGCAGCGTACGGGTCTCCGCGGCCTACGAGCAGTACTTC	CSVRVSAAYEQYF
-	-	TRBJ2-5	TRBV25-1	TGTGCCAGCTTAGGAGGCGGTGAGACCCAGTACTTC	CASLGGGETQYF